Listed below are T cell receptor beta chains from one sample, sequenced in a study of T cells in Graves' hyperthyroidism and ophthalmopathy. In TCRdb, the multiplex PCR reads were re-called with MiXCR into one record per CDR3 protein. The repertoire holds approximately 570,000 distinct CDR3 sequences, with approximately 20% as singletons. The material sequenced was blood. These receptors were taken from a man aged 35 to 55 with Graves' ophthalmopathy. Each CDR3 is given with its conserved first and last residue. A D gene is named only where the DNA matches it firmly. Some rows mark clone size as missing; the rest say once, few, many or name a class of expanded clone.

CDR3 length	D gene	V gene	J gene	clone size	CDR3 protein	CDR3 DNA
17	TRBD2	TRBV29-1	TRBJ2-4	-	CSVEVGLAGGLRNIQYF	TGCAGCGTTGAAGTGGGTTTAGCGGGAGGGCTGAGAAACATTCAGTACTTC
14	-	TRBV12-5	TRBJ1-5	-	CASGSRPSNQPQHF	TGTGCTAGTGGTTCCAGGCCCTCCAATCAGCCCCAGCATTTT
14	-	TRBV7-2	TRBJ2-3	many	CASSLGRVTDTQYF	TGTGCCAGCAGCTTAGGGAGGGTGACAGATACGCAGTATTTT
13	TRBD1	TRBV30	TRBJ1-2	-	CAWNSGQGAGYTF	TGTGCCTGGAACTCGGGACAGGGGGCTGGCTACACCTTC
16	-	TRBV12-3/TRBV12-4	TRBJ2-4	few	CASSSHFRMAKNIQYF	TGTGCCAGCAGTTCCCATTTTAGGATGGCCAAAAACATTCAGTACTTC
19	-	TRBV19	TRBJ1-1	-	CASSLSGRRRADGSTEAFF	TGTGCCAGTAGCTTATCGGGTCGACGCAGGGCTGATGGGAGCACTGAAGCTTTCTTT
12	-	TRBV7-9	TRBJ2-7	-	CASSFSDYEQYF	TGTGCCAGCAGCTTCAGTGACTACGAGCAGTACTTC
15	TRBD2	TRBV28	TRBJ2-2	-	CASTESGRAAGELFF	TGTGCCAGCACTGAAAGCGGGAGGGCCGCCGGGGAGCTGTTTTTT
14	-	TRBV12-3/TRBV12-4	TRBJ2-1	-	CASSREERYNEQFF	TGTGCCAGCAGTCGCGAGGAGAGGTACAATGAGCAGTTCTTC
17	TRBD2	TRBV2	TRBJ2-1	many	CASSRSGLAGALNEQFF	TGTGCCAGCAGCCGCTCGGGACTAGCGGGGGCCCTGAATGAGCAGTTCTTC
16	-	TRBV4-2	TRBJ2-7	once	CASSQDSGQRSYEQYF	TGTGCCAGCAGCCAAGATTCTGGACAAAGGTCCTACGAGCAGTACTTC
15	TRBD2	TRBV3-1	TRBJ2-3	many	CASSQLAGGSDTQYF	TGTGCCAGCAGCCAATTAGCGGGGGGTTCAGATACGCAGTATTTT
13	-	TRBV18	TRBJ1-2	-	CASSPGAGYGYTF	TGTGCCAGCTCACCAGGGGCCGGCTATGGCTACACCTTC
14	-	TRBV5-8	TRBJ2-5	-	CASSPMRRAETQYF	TGTGCCAGCAGCCCTATGAGGCGGGCGGAGACCCAGTACTTC
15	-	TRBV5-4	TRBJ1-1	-	CASSPRGEIGTEAFF	TGTGCCAGCAGCCCCCGAGGGGAAATTGGCACTGAAGCTTTCTTT
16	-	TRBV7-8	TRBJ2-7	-	CASSPRVRQSSYEQYF	TGTGCCAGCAGCCCCCGGGTCCGTCAAAGCTCCTACGAGCAGTACTTC